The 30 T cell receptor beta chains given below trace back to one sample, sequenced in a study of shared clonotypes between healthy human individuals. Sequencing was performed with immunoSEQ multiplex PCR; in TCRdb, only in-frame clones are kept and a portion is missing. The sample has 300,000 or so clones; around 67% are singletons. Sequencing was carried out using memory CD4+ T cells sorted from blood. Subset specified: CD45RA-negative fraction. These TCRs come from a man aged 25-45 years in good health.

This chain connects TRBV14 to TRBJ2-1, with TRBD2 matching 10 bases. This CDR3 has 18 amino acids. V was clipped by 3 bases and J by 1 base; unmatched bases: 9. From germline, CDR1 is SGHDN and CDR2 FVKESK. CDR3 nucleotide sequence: TGTGCCAGCAGCCATCGAGCGGGAGGGCCCAGGTCCTACAATGAGCAGTTCTTC. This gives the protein CASSHRAGGPRSYNEQFF.

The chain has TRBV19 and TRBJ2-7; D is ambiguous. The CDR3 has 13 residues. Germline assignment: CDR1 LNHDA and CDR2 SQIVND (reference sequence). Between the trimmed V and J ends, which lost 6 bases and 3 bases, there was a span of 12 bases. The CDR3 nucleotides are TGTGCCAGTAGCCTCACAGACAACTACGAGCAGTACTTC. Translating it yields CASSLTDNYEQYF.

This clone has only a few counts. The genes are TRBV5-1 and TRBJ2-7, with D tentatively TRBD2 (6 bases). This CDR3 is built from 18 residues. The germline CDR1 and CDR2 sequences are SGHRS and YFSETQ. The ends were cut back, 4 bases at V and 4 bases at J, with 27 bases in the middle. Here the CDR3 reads CASSQPGLGDQWLYEQYF. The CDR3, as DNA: TGCGCCAGCAGCCAACCGGGACTTGGGGACCAGTGGTTGTACGAGCAGTACTTC.

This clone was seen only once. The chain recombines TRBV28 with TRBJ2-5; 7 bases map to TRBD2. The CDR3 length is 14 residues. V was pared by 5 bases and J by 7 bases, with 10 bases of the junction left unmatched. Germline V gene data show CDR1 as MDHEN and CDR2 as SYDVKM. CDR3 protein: CASSPSGVEGTQYF. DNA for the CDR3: TGTGCCAGCAGTCCAAGCGGGGTGGAAGGGACCCAGTACTTC.

The CDR3 spells CASSLGQGFSEQYF. CDR3 bases: TGTGCCAGCAGTTTAGGACAGGGGTTCTCCGAGCAGTACTTC. The chain recombines TRBV14 with TRBJ2-5, with TRBD1 identical over 9 bases. The J call may be faulty, since TRBJ2-7 better matches the DNA end. CDR3 length: 14 residues. Germline values: CDR1 SGHDN, CDR2 FVKESK.

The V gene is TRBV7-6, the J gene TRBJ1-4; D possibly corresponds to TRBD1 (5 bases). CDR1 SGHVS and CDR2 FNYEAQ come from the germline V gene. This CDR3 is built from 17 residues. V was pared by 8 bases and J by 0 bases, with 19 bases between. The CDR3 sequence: CASRGRPWGTTNEKLFF. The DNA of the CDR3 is TGTGCCAGCCGGGGGAGACCGTGGGGTACAACTAATGAAAAACTGTTTTTT.

The CDR3 nucleotides are TGTGCCTGGAGTGTGCGCAATGAGCAGTTCTTC. As protein: CAWSVRNEQFF. This chain uses TRBV30 with TRBJ2-1; the D is unclear. This CDR3 has 11 amino acids. From germline, CDR1 is GTSNPN and CDR2 SVGIG (reference sequence). The ends were cut back, 0 bases at V and 6 bases at J, with 3 bases in the middle.

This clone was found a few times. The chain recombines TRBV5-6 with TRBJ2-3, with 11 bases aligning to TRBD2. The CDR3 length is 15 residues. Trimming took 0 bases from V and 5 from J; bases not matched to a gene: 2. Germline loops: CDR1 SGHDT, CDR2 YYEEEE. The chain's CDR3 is CASSLVLAGVDTQYF. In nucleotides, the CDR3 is TGTGCCAGCAGCTTGGTACTAGCGGGAGTAGATACGCAGTATTTT.

CDR3 loop: CASSEGGRYTEAFF. CDR3 in DNA: TGTGCCAGCAGTGAAGGGGGCCGATACACTGAAGCTTTCTTT. This chain uses TRBV25-1 with TRBJ1-1; D is possibly TRBD1 (6 bases). Trimming took 2 bases from V and 3 from J, leaving 10 bases between them. The germline V gene has CDR1 MGHDK and CDR2 SYGVNS. The CDR3 loop spans 14 amino acids.

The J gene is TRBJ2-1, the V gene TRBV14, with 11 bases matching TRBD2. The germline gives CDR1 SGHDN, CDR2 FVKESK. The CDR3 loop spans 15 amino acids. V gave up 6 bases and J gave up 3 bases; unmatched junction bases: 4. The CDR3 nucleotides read TGTGCCAGCAGGGAAACTAGCGGGAGCTACAATGAGCAGTTCTTC. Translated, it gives CASRETSGSYNEQFF.

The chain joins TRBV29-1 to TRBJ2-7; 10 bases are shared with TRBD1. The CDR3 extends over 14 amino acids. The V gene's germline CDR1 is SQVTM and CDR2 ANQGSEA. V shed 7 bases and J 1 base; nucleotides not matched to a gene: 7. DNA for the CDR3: TGCAGCGCCCTAAAGGACAGGGGGTCCTACGAGCAGTACTTC. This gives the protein CSALKDRGSYEQYF.

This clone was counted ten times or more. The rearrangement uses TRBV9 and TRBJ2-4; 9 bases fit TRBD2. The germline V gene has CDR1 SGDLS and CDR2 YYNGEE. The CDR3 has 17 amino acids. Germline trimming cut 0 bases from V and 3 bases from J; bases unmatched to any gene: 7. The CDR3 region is CASSVDPTSGVKNIQYF. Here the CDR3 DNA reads TGTGCCAGCAGCGTAGATCCGACTAGCGGAGTCAAAAACATTCAGTACTTC.

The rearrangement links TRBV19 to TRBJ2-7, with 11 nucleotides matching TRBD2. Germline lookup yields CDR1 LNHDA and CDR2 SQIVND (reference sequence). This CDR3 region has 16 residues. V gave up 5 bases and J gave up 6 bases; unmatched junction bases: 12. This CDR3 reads CASSDVTSGRRSEQYF. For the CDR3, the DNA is TGTGCCAGTAGTGACGTAACTAGCGGGAGAAGGAGCGAGCAGTACTTC. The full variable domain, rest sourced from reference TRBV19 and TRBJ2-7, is DGGITQSPKYLFRKEGQNVTLSCEQNLNHDAMYWYRQDPGQGLRLIYYSQIVNDFQKGDIAEGYSVSREKKESFPLTVTSAQKNPTAFYLCASSDVTSGRRSEQYFGPGTRLTVT.

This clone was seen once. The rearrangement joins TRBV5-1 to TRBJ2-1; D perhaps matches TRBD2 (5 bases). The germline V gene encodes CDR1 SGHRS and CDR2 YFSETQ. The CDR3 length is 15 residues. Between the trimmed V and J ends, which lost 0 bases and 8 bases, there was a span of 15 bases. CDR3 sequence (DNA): TGCGCCAGCAGCTTGGGTCCCCCTCCGGACTATGAGCAGTTCTTC. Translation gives CASSLGPPPDYEQFF. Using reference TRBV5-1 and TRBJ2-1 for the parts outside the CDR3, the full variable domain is KAGVTQTPRYLIKTRGQQVTLSCSPISGHRSVSWYQQTPGQGLQFLFEYFSETQRNKGNFPGRFSGRQFSNSRSEMNVSTLELGDSALYLCASSLGPPPDYEQFFGPGTRLTVL.

The CDR3 region has the DNA TGTGCCAGCAGCCACAACATGGGGGACAGTCACGAGCAGTACTTC. Translated, it gives CASSHNMGDSHEQYF. V is TRBV4-2 and J is TRBJ2-7, with TRBD1 matching over 7 bases. The germline CDR1 and CDR2 sequences are LGHNA and YNFKEQ. The V gene end was trimmed by 3 bases and the J gene end by 5 bases; junction bases not matched to a gene: 10. This CDR3 has 15 amino acids.

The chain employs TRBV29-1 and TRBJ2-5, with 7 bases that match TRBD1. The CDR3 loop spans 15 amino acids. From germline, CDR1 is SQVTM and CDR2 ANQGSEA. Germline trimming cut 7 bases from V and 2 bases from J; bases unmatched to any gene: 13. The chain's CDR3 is CSAQGGQMVQETQYF. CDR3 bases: TGCAGCGCTCAAGGGGGACAGATGGTGCAAGAGACCCAGTACTTC.

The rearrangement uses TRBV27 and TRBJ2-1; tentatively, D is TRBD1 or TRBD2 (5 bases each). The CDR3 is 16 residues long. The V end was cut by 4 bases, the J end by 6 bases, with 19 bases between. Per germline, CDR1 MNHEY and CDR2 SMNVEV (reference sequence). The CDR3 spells CASSSLRDGYSNEQFF. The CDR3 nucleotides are TGTGCCAGCAGTTCGCTCCGGGACGGCTACTCCAATGAGCAGTTCTTC.

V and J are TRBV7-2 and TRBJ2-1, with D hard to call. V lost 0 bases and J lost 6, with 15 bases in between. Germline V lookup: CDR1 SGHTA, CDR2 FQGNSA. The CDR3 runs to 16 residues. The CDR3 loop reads CASSLALGKDRNEQFF. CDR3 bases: TGTGCCAGCAGCTTAGCGCTGGGGAAGGACCGCAATGAGCAGTTCTTC.

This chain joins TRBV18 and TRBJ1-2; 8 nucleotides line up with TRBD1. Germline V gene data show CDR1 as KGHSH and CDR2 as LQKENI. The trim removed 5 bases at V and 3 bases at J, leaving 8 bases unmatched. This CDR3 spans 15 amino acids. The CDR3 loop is CASSSQGVEDYGYTF. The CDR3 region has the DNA TGTGCCAGCTCATCACAGGGGGTTGAAGACTATGGCTACACCTTC.

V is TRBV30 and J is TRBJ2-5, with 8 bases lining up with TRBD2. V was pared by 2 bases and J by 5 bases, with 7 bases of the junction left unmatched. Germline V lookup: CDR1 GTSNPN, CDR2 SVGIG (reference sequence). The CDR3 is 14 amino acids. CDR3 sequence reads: CAWSPGLGSETQYF. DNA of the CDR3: TGTGCCTGGAGTCCGGGACTAGGTAGCGAGACCCAGTACTTC. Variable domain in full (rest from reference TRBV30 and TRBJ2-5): SQTIHQWPATLVQPVGSPLSLECTVEGTSNPNLYWYRQAAGRGLQLLFYSVGIGQISSEVPQNLSASRPQDRQFILSSKKLLLSDSGFYLCAWSPGLGSETQYFGPGTRLLVL.

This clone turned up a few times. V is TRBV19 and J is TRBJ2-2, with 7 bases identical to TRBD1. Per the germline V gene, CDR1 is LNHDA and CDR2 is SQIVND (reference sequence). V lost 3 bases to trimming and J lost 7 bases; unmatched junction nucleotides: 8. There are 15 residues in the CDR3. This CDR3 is CASSIQRTGGGELFF. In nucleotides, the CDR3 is TGTGCCAGTAGTATCCAGCGGACAGGAGGCGGGGAGCTGTTTTTT.

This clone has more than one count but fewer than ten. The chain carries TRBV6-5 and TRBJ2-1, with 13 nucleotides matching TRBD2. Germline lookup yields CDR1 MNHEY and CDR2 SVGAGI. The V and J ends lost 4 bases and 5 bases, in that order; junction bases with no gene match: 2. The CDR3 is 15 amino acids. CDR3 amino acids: CASSSGLAGDNEQFF. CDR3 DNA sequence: TGTGCCAGCAGTTCCGGACTAGCGGGGGACAATGAGCAGTTCTTC.

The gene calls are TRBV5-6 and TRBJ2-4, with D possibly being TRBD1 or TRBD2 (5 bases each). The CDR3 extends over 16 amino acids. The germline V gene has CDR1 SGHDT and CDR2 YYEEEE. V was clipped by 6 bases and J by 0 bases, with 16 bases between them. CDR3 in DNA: TGTGCCAGCACCATGAGGGGCGGTCTAGCCAAAAACATTCAGTACTTC. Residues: CASTMRGGLAKNIQYF.

The CDR3 sequence: CASSHTGSPDTQYF. CDR3 nucleotide sequence: TGTGCCAGCAGCCACACAGGGTCCCCAGATACGCAGTATTTT. The chain couples TRBV5-6 to TRBJ2-3; D possibly corresponds to TRBD1 (6 bases). CDR3 length equals 14 residues. The germline V gene encodes CDR1 SGHDT and CDR2 YYEEEE. V lost 4 bases and J lost 4, with 13 bases in between.

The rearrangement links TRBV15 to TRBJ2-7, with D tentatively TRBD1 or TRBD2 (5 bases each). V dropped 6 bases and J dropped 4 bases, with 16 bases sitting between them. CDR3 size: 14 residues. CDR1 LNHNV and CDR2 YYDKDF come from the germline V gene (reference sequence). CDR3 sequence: CATSKGGTTYEQYF. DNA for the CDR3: TGTGCCACCAGTAAGGGTGGGACCACTTACGAGCAGTACTTC.

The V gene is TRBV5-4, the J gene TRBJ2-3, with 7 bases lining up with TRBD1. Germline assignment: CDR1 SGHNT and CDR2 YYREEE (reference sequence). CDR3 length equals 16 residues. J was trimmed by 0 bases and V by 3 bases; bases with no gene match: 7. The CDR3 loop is CASSYFGTASTDTQYF. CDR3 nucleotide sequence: TGTGCCAGCAGCTACTTCGGGACAGCGAGCACAGATACGCAGTATTTT.

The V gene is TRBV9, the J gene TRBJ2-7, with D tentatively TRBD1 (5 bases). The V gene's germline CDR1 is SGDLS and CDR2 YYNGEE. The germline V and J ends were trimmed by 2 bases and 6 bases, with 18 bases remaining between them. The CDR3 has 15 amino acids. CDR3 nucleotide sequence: TGTGCCAGCAGCGTCACAGGACACCGGCCTTCCGAGCAGTACTTC. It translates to CASSVTGHRPSEQYF.

The CDR3 DNA follows: TGTGCCAGCAGTTTCCACCCCCGTGCTAGCACAGATACGCAGTATTTT. This codes for CASSFHPRASTDTQYF. The rearrangement joins TRBV27 to TRBJ2-3; D remains ambiguous. CDR1 is MNHEY, CDR2 SMNVEV, per germline (reference sequence). With 3 bases removed from V and 0 bases from J, the gap between germline ends came to 13 bases. The CDR3 sequence is 16 residues long.

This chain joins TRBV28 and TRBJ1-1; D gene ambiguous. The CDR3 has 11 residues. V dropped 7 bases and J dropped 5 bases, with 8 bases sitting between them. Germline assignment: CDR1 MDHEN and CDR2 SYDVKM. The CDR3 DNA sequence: TGTGCCAGCATTGAGAGAACTGAAGCTTTCTTT. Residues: CASIERTEAFF.

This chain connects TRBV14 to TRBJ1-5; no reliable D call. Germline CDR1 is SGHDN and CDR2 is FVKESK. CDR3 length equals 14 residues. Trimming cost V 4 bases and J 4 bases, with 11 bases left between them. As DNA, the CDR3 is TGTGCCAGCAGCCTGGGATCGGGTAATCAGCCCCAGCATTTT. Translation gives CASSLGSGNQPQHF.